This T cell receptor (beta chain) was sequenced during a study of CD8 T cells in Susac syndrome. Germline V lookup: CDR1 SGHTA, CDR2 FQGTGA. After removal of 5 bases from V and 8 bases from J, the junction contained 11 bases not matched to a gene. CDR3 length: 15 residues. The authors reverse transcribed roughly 0.5 to 1 ug RNA with random hexamers. TCRdb re-called the immunoSEQ multiplex PCR reads with MiXCR, one entry per CDR3 protein. The table lists fewer than 350,000 distinct CDR3 sequences, over 75% of them singletons. Negative isolation was applied to CD8+ and CD4+ T cells, and FACS enrichment was applied to TEMRA cells.

Sequencing input: CD8+ T cells from PBMCs. This sequence originates from a human donor with multiple sclerosis. This sequence joins TRBV7-3 and TRBJ2-1; TRBD2 aligns across 8 bases. CDR3 loop: CASSPGLGDRDEQFF. CDR3 bases: TGTGCCAGCAGCCCGGGACTAGGGGACCGGGATGAGCAGTTCTTC.